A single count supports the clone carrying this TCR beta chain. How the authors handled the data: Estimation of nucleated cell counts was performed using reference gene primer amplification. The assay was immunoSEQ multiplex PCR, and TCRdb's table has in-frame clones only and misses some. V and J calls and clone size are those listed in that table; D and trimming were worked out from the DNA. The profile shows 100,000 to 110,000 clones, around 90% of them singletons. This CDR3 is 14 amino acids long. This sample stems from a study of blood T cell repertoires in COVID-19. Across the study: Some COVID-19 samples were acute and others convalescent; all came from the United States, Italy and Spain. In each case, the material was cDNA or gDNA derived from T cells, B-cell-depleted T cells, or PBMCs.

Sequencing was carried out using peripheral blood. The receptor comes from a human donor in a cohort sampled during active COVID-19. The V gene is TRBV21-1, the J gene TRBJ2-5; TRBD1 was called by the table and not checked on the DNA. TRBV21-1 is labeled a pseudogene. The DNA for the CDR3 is TGTGCCAGCAGCACAAGGACAGGGGGAAAGACCCAGTACTTC. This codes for CASSTRTGGKTQYF.